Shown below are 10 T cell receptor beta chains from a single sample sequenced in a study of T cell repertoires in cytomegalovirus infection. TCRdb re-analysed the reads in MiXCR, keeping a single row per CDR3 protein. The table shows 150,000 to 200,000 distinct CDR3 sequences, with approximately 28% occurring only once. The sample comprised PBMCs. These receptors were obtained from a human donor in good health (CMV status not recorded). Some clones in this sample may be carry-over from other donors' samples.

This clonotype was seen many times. The CDR3 DNA is TGTGCCAGCAGTCGTGGACGGAACACCGGGGAGCTGTTTTTT. Its translation: CASSRGRNTGELFF. This rearrangement joins TRBV7-6 to TRBJ2-2, with D hard to call. The CDR3 length is 14 residues. Per germline, CDR1 SGHVS and CDR2 FNYEAQ. V lost 6 bases, J lost 1 base, and 9 bases lay in between.

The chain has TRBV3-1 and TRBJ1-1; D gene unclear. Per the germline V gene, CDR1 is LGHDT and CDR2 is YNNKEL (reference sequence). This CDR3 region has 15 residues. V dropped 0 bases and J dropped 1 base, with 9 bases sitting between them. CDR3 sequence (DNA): TGTGCCAGCAGCCAAGATACCGGGGAGAACACTGAAGCTTTCTTT. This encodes CASSQDTGENTEAFF. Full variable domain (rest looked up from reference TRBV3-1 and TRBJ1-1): DTAVSQTPKYLVTQMGNDKSIKCEQNLGHDTMYWYKQDSKKFLKIMFSYNNKELIINETVPNRFSPKSPDKAHLNLHINSLELGDSAVYFCASSQDTGENTEAFFGQGTRLTVV.

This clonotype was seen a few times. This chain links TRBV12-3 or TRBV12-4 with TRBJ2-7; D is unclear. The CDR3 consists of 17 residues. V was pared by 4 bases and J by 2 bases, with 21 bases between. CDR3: CASSSSSKGWGTYEQYF. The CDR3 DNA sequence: TGTGCCAGCAGTTCTTCCTCGAAGGGCTGGGGTACCTACGAGCAGTACTTC.

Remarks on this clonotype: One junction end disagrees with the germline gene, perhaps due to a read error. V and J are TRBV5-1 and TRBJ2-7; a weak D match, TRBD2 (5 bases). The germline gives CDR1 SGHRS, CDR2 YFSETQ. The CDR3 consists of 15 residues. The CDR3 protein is CASSLDGESSYEQYF. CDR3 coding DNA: TGCGCCAGCAGCTTGGACGGGGAGAGCTCCTATGAGCAGTACTTC.

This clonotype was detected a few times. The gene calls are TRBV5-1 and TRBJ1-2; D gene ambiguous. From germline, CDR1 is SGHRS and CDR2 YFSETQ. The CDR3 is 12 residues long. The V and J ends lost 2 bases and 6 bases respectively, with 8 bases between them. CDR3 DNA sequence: TGCGCCAGCAGCTTTGGCCAGGATGGCTACACCTTC. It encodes CASSFGQDGYTF.

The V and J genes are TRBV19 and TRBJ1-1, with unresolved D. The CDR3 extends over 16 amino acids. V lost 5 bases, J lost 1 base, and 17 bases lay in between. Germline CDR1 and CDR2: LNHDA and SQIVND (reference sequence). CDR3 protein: CASSSTVTEWNTEAFF. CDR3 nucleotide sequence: TGTGCCAGTAGTTCCACCGTAACAGAATGGAACACTGAAGCTTTCTTT.

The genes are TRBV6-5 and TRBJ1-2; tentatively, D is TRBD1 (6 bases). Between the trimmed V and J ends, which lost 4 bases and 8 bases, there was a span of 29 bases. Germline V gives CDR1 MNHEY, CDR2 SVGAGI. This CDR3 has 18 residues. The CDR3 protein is CASSFRHLDRTADEGYTF. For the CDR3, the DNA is TGTGCCAGCAGTTTCCGACATCTCGATAGGACAGCCGATGAGGGCTACACCTTC.

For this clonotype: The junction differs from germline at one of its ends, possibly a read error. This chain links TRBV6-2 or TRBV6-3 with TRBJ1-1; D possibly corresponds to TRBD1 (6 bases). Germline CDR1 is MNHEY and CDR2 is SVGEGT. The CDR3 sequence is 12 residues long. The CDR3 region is CASNYRDTEAFF. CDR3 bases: TGTGCCAGCAATTACAGGGACACTGAAGCTTTCTTT.

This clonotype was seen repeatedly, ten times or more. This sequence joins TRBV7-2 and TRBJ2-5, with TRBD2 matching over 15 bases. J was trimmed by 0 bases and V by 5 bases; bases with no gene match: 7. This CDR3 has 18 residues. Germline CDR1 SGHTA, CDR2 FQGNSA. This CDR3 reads CASSVWTSGGAYQETQYF. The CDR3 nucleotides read TGTGCCAGCAGCGTCTGGACTAGCGGGGGGGCCTACCAAGAGACCCAGTACTTC.

The CDR3 sequence: CASSKTQAGAANTGELFF. The CDR3, as DNA: TGTGCCAGCAGTAAAACCCAAGCGGGAGCCGCGAACACCGGGGAGCTGTTTTTT. The chain has TRBV2 and TRBJ2-2, with TRBD2 identical over 8 bases. The V segment lost 5 bases and the J segment 0 bases; nucleotides outside the gene matches: 11. There are 18 residues in the CDR3. Germline assignment: CDR1 SNHLY and CDR2 FYNNEI.